The clone carrying this T cell receptor beta chain was detected many times. The data originate from a study of CD8 T cells in ankylosing spondylitis. The CDR3 has 15 residues. Germline CDR1 reads SGHDT; CDR2 reads YYEEEE. V was trimmed by 3 bases and J by 2 bases, leaving 13 bases between them. TCRdb reprocessed the 5' RACE reads via MiXCR and lists one record per CDR3 protein. The profile covers around 250,000 distinct CDR3 sequences, with roughly 10% appearing a single time and less than 7% taken by the ten largest. This receptor was identified in a male donor with ankylosing spondylitis or in good health (not recorded which). J is TRBJ2-3 and V is TRBV5-6; no clear D. The sequenced sample was blood, either unsorted or a sorted T cell fraction (not recorded which). CDR3 sequence: CASSSLEVVTDTQYF. The CDR3, as DNA: TGTGCCAGCAGCTCCTTAGAGGTAGTCACAGATACGCAGTATTTT.